This entry concerns a single T cell receptor (beta chain). Described time point: patch test 1, 2 weeks after DPC sensitization. Treatment in this sample: therapeutic diphenylcyclopropenone sensitization with weekly scalp DPC. The sample is drawn from a study of human T cells and chemical hapten exposure. One entry per CDR3 protein results from TCRdb running MiXCR on the RACE reads. Altogether 150,000 to 200,000 distinct CDR3 sequences are present, around 13% being singletons, with the ten largest covering less than 2%. The germline gives CDR1 LNHDA, CDR2 SQIVND (reference sequence). Trimming took 1 base from V and 8 from J, leaving 3 bases between them. This CDR3 is 11 amino acids long.

The sequencing here drew on whole blood, taken in connection with sensitization to the hapten diphenylcyclopropenone (DPC). The receptor was isolated from a woman aged 25 to 39 with alopecia areata. Some clones in this sample may be carry-over from other donors' samples. The genes are TRBV19 and TRBJ2-4, with no clear D. In DNA, the CDR3 is TGTGCCAGTAGTATAGGTGACATTCAGTACTTC. Residues: CASSIGDIQYF.